Following are 18 T cell receptor beta chains from one sample sequenced in a study of blood T cell repertoires in COVID-19 (dated by TCRdb to 2018 to 2021). The library was prepared using the immunoSEQ multiplex PCR assay. TCRdb limited this immuneACCESS table to in-frame rearrangements with V and J called. A share of clones is missing; checked studies link under half to unresolved V genes, and the rest is unexplained. Here the sample has about 190,000 clones; around 87% occur a single time. Of the sample, 2.7% falls within the top ten clones. Sequenced input: peripheral blood. The receptors derive from a man aged 40-55 years with active or convalescent COVID-19.

This chain connects TRBV10-2 to TRBJ2-2, with D unresolved. This CDR3 contains 15 residues. Germline V gives CDR1 WSHSY, CDR2 SAAADI. V lost 0 bases and J 9 bases, leaving 14 bases between the germline ends. This CDR3 is CASSESKEKHRELFF. In DNA, the CDR3 is TGCGCCAGCAGTGAGTCAAAAGAAAAACACCGGGAGCTGTTTTTT.

The chain recombines TRBV27 with TRBJ2-5; 10 bases match TRBD2. V was pared by 0 bases and J by 7 bases, with 8 bases of the junction left unmatched. The germline gives CDR1 MNHEY, CDR2 SMNVEV (reference sequence). The CDR3 loop spans 16 amino acids. The CDR3 bases are TGTGCCAGCAGTTTATCAGCTAGCGGGGGATTAGGGACCCAGTACTTC. Protein: CASSLSASGGLGTQYF.

Worth noting for this clone: The same CDR3 is also encoded by other DNA sequences in this sample. This rearrangement joins TRBV5-1 to TRBJ2-7; D may be TRBD1 (6 bases). The V gene lost 2 bases and the J gene lost 3 bases, with 12 bases spanning the gap. The CDR3 length is 14 residues. From germline, CDR1 is SGHRS and CDR2 YFSETQ. The CDR3: CASSLGTSGYEQYF. The CDR3 nucleotides read TGCGCCAGCAGCTTAGGGACATCGGGCTACGAGCAGTACTTC. Full variable domain (remainder filled in from reference TRBV5-1 and TRBJ2-7): KAGVTQTPRYLIKTRGQQVTLSCSPISGHRSVSWYQQTPGQGLQFLFEYFSETQRNKGNFPGRFSGRQFSNSRSEMNVSTLELGDSALYLCASSLGTSGYEQYFGPGTRLTVT.

The rearrangement joins TRBV5-1 to TRBJ1-1; D possibly corresponds to TRBD1 (5 bases). From germline, CDR1 is SGHRS and CDR2 YFSETQ. Deletions cut 3 bases from V and 5 bases from J, with 17 bases between. CDR3 size: 15 residues. The CDR3 here is CASSSAGTAGTEAFF. The CDR3 region has the DNA TGCGCCAGCAGCTCCGCAGGGACGGCGGGGACTGAAGCTTTCTTT.

The rearrangement uses TRBV6-1 and TRBJ2-3, with 8 positions matching TRBD2. The CDR3 length is 15 residues. The V gene's germline CDR1 is MNHNS and CDR2 SASEGT. The J segment lost 1 base and the V segment lost 3 bases, leaving 3 bases of the junction unmatched. In DNA form, the CDR3 reads TGTGCCAGCAGTGATCAGCGGGGGCGCACAGATACGCAGTATTTT. This codes for CASSDQRGRTDTQYF.

In this sample, this clone turned up a few times. The chain employs TRBV7-9 and TRBJ1-1; D is unclear. CDR1 SEHNR and CDR2 FQNEAQ come from the germline V gene (reference sequence). Deletions cut 1 base from V and 0 bases from J, with 6 bases between. This CDR3 has 14 amino acids. The CDR3 protein is CASSLGAVNTEAFF. The CDR3 DNA reads as TGTGCCAGCAGCTTAGGGGCCGTGAACACTGAAGCTTTCTTT.

The chain uses TRBV10-1 and TRBJ1-3, with TRBD1 identical over 7 bases. The length of the CDR3 is 16 residues. Germline CDR1 is WNHNN and CDR2 is SYGVQD (reference sequence). The ends lost 6 bases at V and 0 bases at J; junction bases unmatched: 8. DNA for the CDR3: TGCGCCAGCAGGCCTTCTCGACAGGGCTCTGGAAACACCATATATTTT. This sequence encodes CASRPSRQGSGNTIYF.

The J gene is TRBJ2-3, the V gene TRBV30; D might be TRBD1 (6 bases). The V gene's germline CDR1 is GTSNPN and CDR2 SVGIG (reference sequence). The CDR3 spans 18 residues. The V end was cut by 3 bases, the J end by 0 bases, with 22 bases between. The CDR3 reads CAWRRNRVLSLSTDTQYF. The DNA for the CDR3 is TGTGCCTGGAGGAGAAACAGGGTCCTGTCCCTTAGCACAGATACGCAGTATTTT.

CDR3 amino acids: CASSPSDRAYIAKNIQYF. The CDR3 nucleotides are TGTGCCAGCAGTCCTTCGGACAGGGCCTATATAGCCAAAAACATTCAGTACTTC. This chain uses TRBV6-6 with TRBJ2-4; 8 nucleotides agree with TRBD1. The V gene end was trimmed by 5 bases and the J gene end by 0 bases; junction bases not matched to a gene: 12. Germline CDR1 and CDR2: MNHNY and SVGAGI (reference sequence). The CDR3 sequence is 18 residues long.

This clone was seen only a few times. The V gene is TRBV28, the J gene TRBJ1-1; D call uncertain. Germline-derived CDR1 and CDR2 are MDHEN and SYDVKM. V was pared by 2 bases and J by 8 bases, with 6 bases between. The CDR3 covers 11 residues. CDR3 residues: CASSLRGEAFF. DNA of the CDR3: TGTGCCAGCAGTTTAAGAGGGGAAGCTTTCTTT.

This sequence joins TRBV11-1 and TRBJ2-2, with D unresolved. The CDR3 spans 12 residues. Germline V lookup: CDR1 SGHAT, CDR2 FQDESV (reference sequence). The ends were cut back, 5 bases at V and 12 bases at J, with 13 bases in the middle. The CDR3, as DNA: TGTGCCAGCAGCCCGGGTCTGCCTAAGCTGTTTTTT. Translation: CASSPGLPKLFF. The entire variable domain, with the rest obtained from reference TRBV11-1 and TRBJ2-2, is as follows: EAEVAQSPRYKITEKSQAVAFWCDPISGHATLYWYRQILGQGPELLVQFQDESVVDDSQLPKDRFSAERLKGVDSTLKIQPAELGDSAMYLCASSPGLPKLFFGEGSRLTVL.

The chain recombines TRBV6-5 with TRBJ2-7; 10 bases agree with TRBD1. CDR1 and CDR2 from the germline V gene are MNHEY and SVGAGI. The CDR3 loop spans 13 amino acids. The V segment lost 10 bases and the J segment 3 bases; nucleotides outside the gene matches: 6. The CDR3 sequence is CATVDRGGYEQYF. Written as DNA, the CDR3 is TGTGCCACCGTGGACAGGGGGGGCTACGAGCAGTACTTC.

The CDR3: CASAEGDQTDTQYF. The CDR3 region has the DNA TGCGCCAGCGCGGAAGGTGACCAGACAGATACGCAGTATTTT. The rearrangement uses TRBV5-1 and TRBJ2-3; no firm D call. Trimming removed 7 bases from V and 3 bases from J, with 15 bases in between. The CDR3 extends over 14 amino acids. The germline V gene encodes CDR1 SGHRS and CDR2 YFSETQ.

The chain recombines TRBV28 with TRBJ1-2, with a tentative D call TRBD1 (6 bases). Deletions cut 4 bases from V and 4 bases from J, with 25 bases between. CDR1 and CDR2 (germline): MDHEN, SYDVKM. This CDR3 is 18 amino acids long. CDR3 residues: CASSSQGGGQTGPYGYTF. The DNA of the CDR3 is TGTGCCAGCAGTTCCCAGGGTGGGGGCCAAACCGGGCCCTATGGCTACACCTTC.

The CDR3 reads CASSPKQGSTDTQYF. The CDR3 nucleotides read TGTGCCAGCTCACCAAAGCAGGGCAGCACAGATACGCAGTATTTT. V gene TRBV18 combines with J gene TRBJ2-3, with TRBD1 as a possible D gene (5 bases). Between the trimmed V and J ends, which lost 2 bases and 0 bases, there was a span of 9 bases. Looked up from germline, CDR1 is KGHSH and CDR2 is LQKENI. The CDR3 covers 15 residues.

V gene TRBV2 combines with J gene TRBJ1-1; D gene ambiguous. V was pared by 3 bases and J by 0 bases, with 8 bases between. The CDR3 runs to 14 residues. Germline CDR1 reads SNHLY; CDR2 reads FYNNEI. The CDR3 DNA sequence: TGTGCCAGCAGTGATAGAGGCATGAACACTGAAGCTTTCTTT. It specifies CASSDRGMNTEAFF.

Of note for this clone: Germline is not matched at one junction end, which may reflect a read error. The rearrangement uses TRBV5-6 and TRBJ1-6; TRBD1 agrees at 7 bases. Germline V lookup: CDR1 SGHDT, CDR2 YYEEEE. The CDR3 consists of 15 residues. The CDR3 sequence is CASSFLDRDKSPLHF. In DNA form, the CDR3 reads TGTGCCAGCAGCTTCCTCGACAGGGATAAATCACCCCTCCACTTT.

The chain couples TRBV10-1 to TRBJ1-1; TRBD1 matches at 7 bases. The junction had 4 bases not matched to a gene; V was cut back by 3 bases and J by 3 bases. The CDR3 is 14 residues long. In germline, CDR1 is WNHNN, CDR2 SYGVQD (reference sequence). CDR3 residues: CASSEGGRDTEAFF. In nucleotides, the CDR3 is TGCGCCAGCAGTGAAGGGGGCCGGGACACTGAAGCTTTCTTT.